The next 32 T cell receptor beta chains were all read from a single sample in a study of blood T cell repertoires in COVID-19 (dated by TCRdb to 2020 to 2021). To prepare the library, the immunoSEQ multiplex PCR assay was applied. Sourced from immuneACCESS, this table was stored by TCRdb with only in-frame sequences that have V and J called. A share of the clones is absent; for the studies checked, an unresolved V gene accounts for under half, and the remainder has no known explanation. The sample table lists some 100,000 clones, roughly 85% of them with a count of one. The ten biggest clones cover about 20% of the sample. Sequenced material: peripheral blood. The receptors were sampled from a woman aged 55-69 years with acute or convalescent COVID-19.

The chain carries TRBV30 and TRBJ1-5; D ambiguous. CDR1 GTSNPN and CDR2 SVGIG come from the germline V gene (reference sequence). CDR3 length: 15 residues. Trimming cost V 1 base and J 1 base, with 11 bases left between them. The CDR3 here is CAWSEGASSNQPQHF. The CDR3 DNA reads TGTGCCTGGAGTGAGGGAGCCTCGAGCAATCAGCCCCAGCATTTT.

This clone was detected a few times. The chain employs TRBV7-2 and TRBJ2-7, with D perhaps TRBD1 (6 bases). This CDR3 is 14 amino acids long. Germline assignment: CDR1 SGHTA and CDR2 FQGNSA. V was trimmed by 2 bases and J by 4 bases, leaving 12 bases between them. The CDR3 sequence: CASSLQGYGYEQYF. For the CDR3, the DNA is TGTGCCAGCAGCTTACAGGGGTATGGATACGAGCAGTACTTC. Based on the CDR3 plus reference TRBV7-2 and TRBJ2-7, the full variable domain is GAGVSQSPSNKVTEKGKDVELRCDPISGHTALYWYRQSLGQGLEFLIYFQGNSAPDKSGLPSDRFSAERTGGSVSTLTIQRTQQEDSAVYLCASSLQGYGYEQYFGPGTRLTVT.

The J gene is TRBJ2-1, the V gene TRBV5-1; 8 bases fit TRBD2. The CDR3 sequence is 14 residues long. Germline CDR1 and CDR2: SGHRS and YFSETQ. V gave up 4 bases and J gave up 4 bases; unmatched junction bases: 4. CDR3 in DNA: TGCGCCAGCAGCCCGGGGGGGCCTTACAATGAGCAGTTCTTC. Its protein product is CASSPGGPYNEQFF.

This chain joins TRBV6-5 and TRBJ1-2; D unresolved. Trimming pared 5 bases from V and 4 bases from J, leaving 8 bases between. The CDR3 is made up of 12 amino acids. Germline V gene lookup returns CDR1 MNHEY and CDR2 SVGAGI. The CDR3 coding sequence is TGTGCCAGCAGTCGTGAGGGCTATGGCTACACCTTC. It yields the protein CASSREGYGYTF.

The gene calls are TRBV6-4 and TRBJ1-6; TRBD1 might be the D (6 bases). CDR1 MRHNA and CDR2 SNTAGT come from the germline V gene. With 11 bases removed from V and 6 bases from J, the gap between germline ends came to 14 bases. There are 13 residues in the CDR3. The CDR3 loop reads CAVPQGTNSPLHF. CDR3 nucleotides: TGTGCCGTACCACAGGGAACTAATTCACCCCTCCACTTT.

This clone was counted between two and nine times. This rearrangement joins TRBV19 to TRBJ2-7; 8 bases are a match to TRBD2. V trimming: 9 bases; J trimming: 7 bases; junction bases outside the gene matches: 14. CDR1 and CDR2 (germline): LNHDA, SQIVND (reference sequence). The CDR3 covers 14 residues. CDR3 in DNA: TGTGCCAGCTCACAGACGGGAGGGGCGAGGGAGCAGTACTTC. Its translation is CASSQTGGAREQYF.

The chain employs TRBV5-1 and TRBJ1-6; TRBD1 matches 12 bases. From germline, CDR1 is SGHRS and CDR2 YFSETQ. The length of the CDR3 is 15 residues. The J segment lost 9 bases and the V segment lost 4 bases, leaving 5 bases of the junction unmatched. CDR3 sequence: CASSPGQGAGSPLHF. CDR3 DNA sequence: TGCGCCAGCAGCCCGGGACAGGGGGCAGGTTCACCCCTCCACTTT.

This clone was seen a single time. V gene TRBV5-1 combines with J gene TRBJ1-2, with TRBD1 as a possible D gene (6 bases). The CDR3 totals 14 residues. V lost 5 bases and J 8 bases, leaving 19 bases between the germline ends. Germline CDR1 is SGHRS and CDR2 is YFSETQ. The CDR3 reads CASRNIQGPQGYTF. The CDR3 region has the DNA TGCGCCAGCAGAAATATACAGGGTCCGCAGGGCTACACCTTC.

V and J are TRBV5-5 and TRBJ2-5; 9 positions match TRBD1. This CDR3 has 15 residues. Trimming removed 4 bases from V and 5 bases from J; junction bases left unmatched: 9. Germline assignment: CDR1 SGHKS and CDR2 YYEKEE (reference sequence). The chain's CDR3 is CASSPVDRGQETQYF. The CDR3 DNA is TGTGCCAGCAGCCCGGTGGACAGGGGACAGGAGACCCAGTACTTC.

This clone occurred a few times. The chain has TRBV5-5 and TRBJ1-1; 7 bases are shared with TRBD1. The CDR3 covers 14 residues. Germline assignment: CDR1 SGHKS and CDR2 YYEKEE (reference sequence). After removal of 0 bases from V and 3 bases from J, the junction contained 2 bases not matched to a gene. CDR3 residues: CASSLGGTDTEAFF. The CDR3 DNA is TGTGCCAGCAGCTTGGGGGGGACAGACACTGAAGCTTTCTTT.

This chain links TRBV5-6 with TRBJ2-5; 7 nucleotides line up with TRBD1. Trimming at V came to 2 bases and at J to 5 bases, leaving 3 bases not matched to a gene. The CDR3 totals 13 residues. Per germline, CDR1 SGHDT and CDR2 YYEEEE. In nucleotides, the CDR3 is TGTGCCAGCAGCTTAGGGGGCACGGAGACCCAGTACTTC. It specifies CASSLGGTETQYF.

The genes are TRBV20-1 and TRBJ2-3; 7 bases agree with TRBD2. With 3 bases clipped from V and 3 bases from J, the junction kept 9 bases outside the gene matches. The CDR3 runs to 15 residues. CDR1 is DFQATT and CDR2 is SNEGSKA in the germline V gene (reference sequence). CDR3 in amino acids: CSASPRGGSTDTQYF. The CDR3 nucleotides are TGCAGTGCTAGTCCTCGAGGCGGGAGTACAGATACGCAGTATTTT.

This CDR3 is CASSGGLPPDTQYF. The CDR3 nucleotides are TGTGCCAGCAGCGGGGGACTTCCTCCAGATACGCAGTATTTT. The chain employs TRBV9 and TRBJ2-3; weak D call: TRBD2 (6 bases). The CDR3 is 14 residues long. V shed 3 bases and J shed 4 bases, with 12 bases lying between them. Germline CDR1 is SGDLS and CDR2 is YYNGEE.

The chain combines TRBV12-3 or TRBV12-4 with TRBJ2-1; D is ambiguous. This CDR3 has 12 amino acids. Trimming stripped 4 bases from V and 5 bases from J, with 6 bases between. The chain's CDR3 is CASSWSHNEQFF. The CDR3 nucleotides are TGTGCCAGCAGTTGGAGCCACAATGAGCAGTTCTTC.

The chain has TRBV30 and TRBJ1-5; no clear D. The CDR3 contains 13 residues. Germline V lookup: CDR1 GTSNPN, CDR2 SVGIG (reference sequence). Trimming stripped 7 bases from V and 3 bases from J, with 13 bases between. In DNA form, the CDR3 reads TGTGCCTCCCGGAGCGGGATCAATCAGCCCCAGCATTTT. Protein: CASRSGINQPQHF.

This rearrangement joins TRBV6-5 to TRBJ1-1, with D possibly being TRBD1 (6 bases). Trimming left V 3 bases short and J 12 bases short, with 14 bases between. The CDR3 runs 12 residues. CDR1 and CDR2 from the germline V gene are MNHEY and SVGAGI. This CDR3 reads CASSYGGRETFF. CDR3 bases: TGTGCCAGCAGTTATGGGGGGCGGGAGACTTTCTTT.

The J gene is TRBJ2-5, the V gene TRBV11-3; 8 bases fit TRBD1. The trim removed 5 bases at V and 3 bases at J, leaving 5 bases unmatched. From germline, CDR1 is SGHNT and CDR2 YENEEA. The length of the CDR3 is 14 residues. For the CDR3, the DNA is TGTGCCAGCAGCCGGACAGGGTTGGAAGAGACCCAGTACTTC. Residues: CASSRTGLEETQYF.

V usage is TRBV29-1 and J usage is TRBJ1-2; D not resolved. Germline loops: CDR1 SQVTM, CDR2 ANQGSEA. Trimming cost V 4 bases and J 1 base, with 7 bases left between them. The CDR3 is 12 residues long. CDR3 residues: CSVVHSNYGYTF. CDR3 nucleotides: TGCAGCGTTGTTCACAGTAACTATGGCTACACCTTC.

The genes are TRBV6-6 and TRBJ1-1; possibly TRBD1 for D (5 bases). The ends were cut back, 0 bases at V and 5 bases at J, with 7 bases in the middle. Looked up from germline, CDR1 is MNHNY and CDR2 is SVGAGI (reference sequence). The CDR3 extends over 13 amino acids. The CDR3 protein is CASSYSGVTEAFF. DNA for the CDR3: TGTGCCAGCAGTTACTCAGGGGTAACTGAAGCTTTCTTT.

This chain uses TRBV5-4 with TRBJ1-2; D unresolved. In germline, CDR1 is SGHNT, CDR2 YYREEE (reference sequence). V lost 2 bases and J 2 bases, leaving 4 bases between the germline ends. This CDR3 is 12 amino acids long. The CDR3 protein is CASSFQNYGYTF. The CDR3 nucleotides are TGTGCCAGCAGCTTCCAGAACTATGGCTACACCTTC.

The chain joins TRBV28 to TRBJ2-7, with D possibly TRBD1 on 6 matching bases. The germline V gene encodes CDR1 MDHEN and CDR2 SYDVKM. The CDR3 length is 11 residues. DNA for the CDR3: TGTGTTAGTGGACAGAACTACGAGCAGTACTTC. Amino acid sequence: CVSGQNYEQYF.

This clone appeared once. The rearrangement uses TRBV7-3 and TRBJ2-1; the D gene is possibly TRBD1 (6 bases). V dropped 11 bases and J dropped 9 bases, with 14 bases sitting between them. Germline lookup yields CDR1 SGHTA and CDR2 FQGTGA. The CDR3 is made up of 11 amino acids. Here the CDR3 DNA reads TGTGCCCAACGAGGGGGTCTTGAGCAGTTCTTC. Translation gives CAQRGGLEQFF.

The V and J genes are TRBV27 and TRBJ1-1, with 7 bases aligning to TRBD1. The CDR3 spans 17 residues. V was clipped by 5 bases and J by 0 bases; unmatched bases: 12. Germline V CDR1 and CDR2: MNHEY, SMNVEV (reference sequence). CDR3 in amino acids: CASSPLQLTGMNTEAFF. CDR3 bases: TGTGCCAGCAGTCCACTACAACTGACAGGGATGAACACTGAAGCTTTCTTT.

V is TRBV7-8 and J is TRBJ2-7; D may be TRBD1 (6 bases). The length of the CDR3 is 14 residues. The germline V and J ends were trimmed by 5 bases and 3 bases, with 14 bases remaining between them. Germline-derived CDR1 and CDR2 are SGHVS and FQNEAQ. Written as DNA, the CDR3 is TGTGCCAGCAGCCTACGGACAGAGCTCTACGAGCAGTACTTC. Amino acids: CASSLRTELYEQYF.

The CDR3 DNA reads as TGTGCCAGCTCAGCCGGGACAGGGTTCGATCAGCCCCAGCATTTT. Its translation: CASSAGTGFDQPQHF. J is TRBJ1-5 and V is TRBV18, with 9 bases matching TRBD1. Germline CDR1 and CDR2: KGHSH and LQKENI. With V trimmed by 5 bases and J by 5 bases, 7 bases remained unmatched. CDR3 size: 15 residues.

This CDR3 is CASSFERLSGNTIYF. The CDR3 coding sequence is TGTGCCAGCAGCTTTGAAAGACTCTCTGGAAACACCATATATTTT. The chain employs TRBV7-9 and TRBJ1-3; D unresolved. There are 15 residues in the CDR3. V was cut by 3 bases and J by 0 bases, with 9 bases left in between. The germline CDR1 and CDR2 sequences are SEHNR and FQNEAQ (reference sequence).

The V and J genes are TRBV9 and TRBJ1-5; no reliable D call. This CDR3 is 13 amino acids long. CDR1 and CDR2 from the germline V gene are SGDLS and YYNGEE. V was pared by 0 bases and J by 6 bases, with 7 bases between. Here the CDR3 reads CASSVGDTQPQHF. CDR3 nucleotide sequence: TGTGCCAGCAGCGTAGGAGATACTCAGCCCCAGCATTTT.

This chain uses TRBV7-2 with TRBJ1-6; D is undetermined. Germline V lookup: CDR1 SGHTA, CDR2 FQGNSA. The CDR3 loop spans 15 amino acids. V was cut by 1 base and J by 3 bases, with 7 bases left in between. CDR3 coding DNA: TGTGCCAGCAGCTTAGGACCAGGCTATAATTCACCCCTCCACTTT. As protein: CASSLGPGYNSPLHF. Together with reference TRBV7-2 and TRBJ1-6, the CDR3 gives the full variable domain: GAGVSQSPSNKVTEKGKDVELRCDPISGHTALYWYRQSLGQGLEFLIYFQGNSAPDKSGLPSDRFSAERTGGSVSTLTIQRTQQEDSAVYLCASSLGPGYNSPLHFGNGTRLTVT.

The gene calls are TRBV2 and TRBJ2-7, with TRBD1 as a possible D gene (6 bases). V was clipped by 8 bases and J by 2 bases, with 13 bases between them. The germline gives CDR1 SNHLY, CDR2 FYNNEI. This CDR3 has 13 amino acids. CDR3 nucleotide sequence: TGTGCCAGCGCAGTCGGGACAACCTACGAGCAGTACTTC. Translating gives CASAVGTTYEQYF.

The chain joins TRBV19 to TRBJ1-6, with 7 bases matching TRBD1. CDR1 LNHDA and CDR2 SQIVND come from the germline V gene (reference sequence). The CDR3 covers 14 residues. The V segment lost 7 bases and the J segment 7 bases; nucleotides outside the gene matches: 7. The CDR3 spells CASKQGISNSPLHF. CDR3 nucleotides: TGTGCCAGTAAACAGGGGATATCGAATTCACCCCTCCACTTT.

This chain links TRBV28 with TRBJ1-6; D not certain. There are 14 residues in the CDR3. V was trimmed by 2 bases and J by 7 bases, leaving 9 bases between them. CDR1 and CDR2 (germline): MDHEN, SYDVKM. The CDR3 DNA reads as TGTGCCAGCAGTTTACGAGGCTTCAATTCACCCCTCCACTTT. This encodes CASSLRGFNSPLHF. Supplemented by reference TRBV28 and TRBJ1-6, the full variable domain reads DVKVTQSSRYLVKRTGEKVFLECVQDMDHENMFWYRQDPGLGLRLIYFSYDVKMKEKGDIPEGYSVSREKKERFSLILESASTNQTSMYLCASSLRGFNSPLHFGNGTRLTVT.

The rearrangement uses TRBV5-1 and TRBJ1-1; D may be TRBD1 (5 bases). Germline V gene sequence: CDR1 SGHRS, CDR2 YFSETQ. The CDR3 is 15 residues long. V lost 1 base, J lost 5 bases, and 15 bases lay in between. This chain's CDR3 is CASSLSGAGGTEAFF. CDR3 DNA sequence: TGCGCCAGCAGCTTGAGCGGGGCTGGAGGGACTGAAGCTTTCTTT.